The clone carrying this T cell receptor (beta chain) was recorded once. The antigen is undetermined. This sample is drawn from a study of PD-1 blockade in mismatch repair-deficient tumors. Whole-study results and caveats: Rapid post-treatment expansion, then contraction, generally preceding radiologic response, marked tumor-resident clones.

Profiled with immunoSEQ multiplex PCR; TCRdb holds only in-frame clones, not every one. The data contain fewer than 45,000 clones, around 83% of them singletons. CDR1 and CDR2 from the germline V gene are LGHNA and YNFKEQ. Trimming cost V 4 bases and J 5 bases; bases outside gene matches: 4. This CDR3 is 15 amino acids long. The starting material was peripheral blood, obtained 76 weeks after starting pembrolizumab. The sequence was collected from an adult with mismatch repair-deficient cancer. This sequence joins TRBV4-2 and TRBJ2-2; TRBD2 matches at 10 bases. The CDR3 spells CASSLAGGVTGELFF. The CDR3 DNA sequence: TGTGCCAGCAGCCTAGCGGGAGGTGTTACCGGGGAGCTGTTTTTT.